The clone carrying this T cell receptor beta chain has a handful of counts. Its antigen remains unknown. This CDR3 is built from 17 residues. Germline assignment: CDR1 MDHEN and CDR2 SYDVKM. V gave up 2 bases and J gave up 0 bases; unmatched junction bases: 7. This record comes from a study of T cell repertoires in cytomegalovirus infection. Turning to the study itself: Researchers turned to recently identified HLA-C-restricted CMV epitopes as well as well-studied HLA-B-restricted ones. Both CMV infection and a matching HLA type were indicated by public TCR beta signatures.

Overall study results and limits: Cumulated frequencies of public TCR beta families served to identify carriers of CMV plus the relevant HLA. HLA-C-restricted CMV clonotypes gave the most frequent clonotype in two of eight donors.

Each CDR3 protein is one row after TCRdb ran MiXCR on the reads. The sample yields around 900,000 distinct CDR3 sequences, roughly 30% seen once. The TCR comes from a human donor in good health (CMV status not recorded). Some clones in this sample may be carry-over from other donors' samples. Source: cultured CD8+ T cells from PBMCs, taken from culture after CMV antigen stimulation. V usage is TRBV28 and J usage is TRBJ2-1; TRBD1 matches at 7 bases. The CDR3 coding sequence is TGTGCCAGCAGTTTAACCGGGACAGTCAGCTCCTACAATGAGCAGTTCTTC. This encodes CASSLTGTVSSYNEQFF.